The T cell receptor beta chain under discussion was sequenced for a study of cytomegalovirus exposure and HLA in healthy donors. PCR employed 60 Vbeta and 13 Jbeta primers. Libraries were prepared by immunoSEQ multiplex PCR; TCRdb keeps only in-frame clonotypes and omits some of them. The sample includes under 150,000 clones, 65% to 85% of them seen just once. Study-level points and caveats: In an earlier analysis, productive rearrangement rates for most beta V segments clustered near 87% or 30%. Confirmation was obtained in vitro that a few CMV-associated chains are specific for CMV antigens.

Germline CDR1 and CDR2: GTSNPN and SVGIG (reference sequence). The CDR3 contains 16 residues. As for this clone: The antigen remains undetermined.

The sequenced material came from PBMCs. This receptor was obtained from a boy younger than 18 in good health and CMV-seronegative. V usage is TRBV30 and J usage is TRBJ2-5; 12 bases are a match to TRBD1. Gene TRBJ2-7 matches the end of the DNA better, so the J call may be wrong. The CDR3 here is CAWSIRGTGGFYEQYF. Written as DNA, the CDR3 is TGTGCCTGGAGTATTCGAGGGACAGGGGGCTTCTACGAGCAGTACTTC.